A single sample gave rise to the 27 T cell receptor beta chains below, sequenced in a study of cytomegalovirus exposure and HLA in healthy donors. The protocol was immunoSEQ multiplex PCR, while the TCRdb copy is restricted to in-frame clones and leaves out a portion. In the table there are fewer than 200,000 clones, 85% of which are singletons. Sequencing was done on a sample of PBMCs. The receptors stem from a young man in good health and CMV-seropositive.

This chain links TRBV2 with TRBJ2-7, with TRBD1 as a possible D gene (6 bases). Germline V lookup: CDR1 SNHLY, CDR2 FYNNEI. V lost 4 bases and J 2 bases, leaving 12 bases between the germline ends. The CDR3 contains 14 residues. Here the CDR3 DNA reads TGTGCCAGCAGTGGACAGGTCTCAGCCTACGAGCAGTACTTC. Amino acid sequence: CASSGQVSAYEQYF.

V and J are TRBV29-1 and TRBJ2-7, with TRBD2 matching over 7 bases. The CDR3 consists of 12 residues. The germline gives CDR1 SQVTM, CDR2 ANQGSEA. The junction had 1 base not matched to a gene; V was cut back by 3 bases and J by 2 bases. CDR3 bases: TGCAGCGTTGACCGGGGGGCCTACGAGCAGTACTTC. It specifies CSVDRGAYEQYF.

A word on this clone: This CDR3 is also generated by other DNA sequences in the sample. V gene TRBV9 combines with J gene TRBJ2-1; 8 nucleotides agree with TRBD2. V lost 0 bases, J lost 4 bases, and 3 bases stayed unmatched. The CDR3 spans 15 residues. Germline loops: CDR1 SGDLS, CDR2 YYNGEE. In DNA, the CDR3 is TGTGCCAGCAGCGTAGCGGGGGGGGAATACAATGAGCAGTTCTTC. Its protein is CASSVAGGEYNEQFF.

CDR3 residues: CATSGLREDEQYF. The CDR3 region has the DNA TGTGCCACCTCGGGACTGCGGGAGGACGAGCAGTACTTC. J is TRBJ2-7 and V is TRBV27, with 8 positions matching TRBD2. The CDR3 consists of 13 residues. Germline CDR1 MNHEY, CDR2 SMNVEV (reference sequence). Trimming took 10 bases from V and 5 from J; bases not matched to a gene: 10.

The genes are TRBV11-2 and TRBJ1-2, with D unresolved. The CDR3 length is 15 residues. V lost 3 bases, J lost 3 bases, and 14 bases lay in between. Looked up from germline, CDR1 is SGHAT and CDR2 is FQNNGV. The CDR3 DNA sequence: TGTGCCAGCAGCTTTCGCCCGGGTTCGGACTATGGCTACACCTTC. It yields the protein CASSFRPGSDYGYTF.

Remarks on this clone: The junction and the germline gene differ at one end; a read error may be behind it. The rearrangement uses TRBV7-7 and TRBJ2-5, with 8 bases aligning to TRBD2. CDR1 is SSHAT and CDR2 is FNYEAQ in the germline V gene (reference sequence). The CDR3 is 17 residues long. CDR3 sequence (DNA): TGTGCTAGCAGCTTGATAGGTGGCGGGGGGCCAGGAGAGACCCAGTACTTC. Protein product: CASSLIGGGGPGETQYF.

This sequence joins TRBV6-1 and TRBJ1-1; no firm D call. CDR1 is MNHNS, CDR2 SASEGT, per germline. Trimming took off 4 bases at V and 5 bases at J, with 8 bases between the two ends. This CDR3 is built from 12 residues. The CDR3 nucleotides read TGTGCCAGCAGTGTGTCGGAGACTGAAGCTTTCTTT. Translating gives CASSVSETEAFF.

This clone came up a few times. The J gene is TRBJ2-2, the V gene TRBV7-9, with a possible D match to TRBD1 (5 bases). V was trimmed by 3 bases and J by 6 bases, leaving 11 bases between them. The CDR3 has 14 amino acids. Germline V lookup: CDR1 SEHNR, CDR2 FQNEAQ (reference sequence). DNA for the CDR3: TGTGCCAGCAGCTTCGCCAGGGTGTCCGGGGAGCTGTTTTTT. Amino acids: CASSFARVSGELFF. Complete variable domain (other parts from reference TRBV7-9 and TRBJ2-2): DTGVSQNPRHKITKRGQNVTFRCDPISEHNRLYWYRQTLGQGPEFLTYFQNEAQLEKSRLLSDRFSAERPKGSFSTLEIQRTEQGDSAMYLCASSFARVSGELFFGEGSRLTVL.

The chain uses TRBV29-1 and TRBJ2-3; tentatively, D is TRBD2 (5 bases). Germline CDR1 and CDR2: SQVTM and ANQGSEA. Trimming removed 6 bases from V and 4 bases from J, with 8 bases in between. There are 11 residues in the CDR3. Written as DNA, the CDR3 is TGCAGCGTCGCGGGTGCAGATACGCAGTATTTT. This codes for CSVAGADTQYF.

The chain couples TRBV27 to TRBJ2-7; 8 bases match TRBD2. CDR1 and CDR2 (germline): MNHEY, SMNVEV (reference sequence). This CDR3 region has 16 residues. Trimming at V came to 5 bases and at J to 3 bases, leaving 12 bases not matched to a gene. CDR3 amino acids: CASSPGASGRYYEQYF. For the CDR3, the DNA is TGTGCCAGCAGTCCCGGGGCAAGCGGGAGATACTACGAGCAGTACTTC.

The chain couples TRBV11-1 to TRBJ2-3; D might be TRBD1 (5 bases). V lost 4 bases to trimming and J lost 4 bases, with 15 bases between them. There are 15 residues in the CDR3. Germline V CDR1 and CDR2: SGHAT, FQDESV (reference sequence). The DNA of the CDR3 is TGTGCCAGCAGCTCTACAATGGGGCTAGCAGATACGCAGTATTTT. Encoded protein: CASSSTMGLADTQYF.

The chain uses TRBV4-1 and TRBJ1-1; D may be TRBD1 (5 bases). The CDR3 has 16 amino acids. Deletions cut 0 bases from V and 5 bases from J, with 16 bases between. The V gene's germline CDR1 is MGHRA and CDR2 YSYEKL. This CDR3 is CASSQDSSGMGTEAFF. In DNA form, the CDR3 reads TGCGCCAGCAGCCAAGATAGTTCAGGGATGGGAACTGAAGCTTTCTTT.

The chain carries TRBV7-9 and TRBJ2-5, with 7 bases matching TRBD2. This CDR3 is 15 amino acids long. The V and J ends lost 2 bases and 5 bases, in that order; junction bases with no gene match: 8. CDR1 and CDR2 (germline): SEHNR, FQNEAQ (reference sequence). The CDR3 spells CASSLLGGKVETQYF. CDR3 in DNA: TGTGCCAGCAGCTTATTGGGGGGGAAGGTGGAGACCCAGTACTTC.

The chain has TRBV28 and TRBJ2-7; maybe TRBD2 (5 bases). CDR3 size: 13 residues. The V end lost 10 bases, the J end lost 4 bases, and 17 bases lay between the germline ends. Germline V gives CDR1 MDHEN, CDR2 SYDVKM. The CDR3 DNA reads as TGTGCCACAGGCCGGGGAGCCCTGTACGAGCAGTACTTC. Encoded protein: CATGRGALYEQYF.

This clone was detected once. The CDR3 bases are TGTGCCAGCAGCGCCAGGGGGCCCCCCCTCCACTTT. The encoded protein is CASSARGPPLHF. The chain links TRBV28 to TRBJ1-6, with 8 positions matching TRBD1. The CDR3 length is 12 residues. Unmatched junction bases numbered 5, after V lost 6 bases and J lost 13 bases. Germline values: CDR1 MDHEN, CDR2 SYDVKM.

V is TRBV10-1 and J is TRBJ2-1; TRBD2 aligns across 7 bases. Losses at the gene ends were 0 bases for V and 7 bases for J; bases not matched to a gene: 6. CDR1 is WNHNN and CDR2 is SYGVQD in the germline V gene (reference sequence). This CDR3 comprises 15 residues. CDR3: CASSESMLGGNEQFF. The CDR3 DNA follows: TGCGCCAGCAGTGAGTCTATGCTGGGGGGGAATGAGCAGTTCTTC.

The rearrangement links TRBV5-1 to TRBJ2-3; perhaps TRBD1 as D (5 bases). V lost 0 bases to trimming and J lost 4 bases, with 15 bases between them. The CDR3 totals 16 residues. Germline CDR1 reads SGHRS; CDR2 reads YFSETQ. The CDR3 region is CASSLDSQGRADTQYF. The CDR3 DNA reads TGCGCCAGCAGCTTGGATTCCCAGGGTAGGGCAGATACGCAGTATTTT.

The chain links TRBV29-1 to TRBJ2-7; TRBD2 agrees at 8 bases. Germline V CDR1 and CDR2: SQVTM, ANQGSEA. This CDR3 has 16 amino acids. J lost 3 bases, V lost 7 bases, and 17 bases had no gene match. DNA for the CDR3: TGCAGCGGCCGGGGGGGTTTAGACTTGGGAGACTACGAGCAGTACTTC. It yields the protein CSGRGGLDLGDYEQYF.

This clone was found once. The rearrangement joins TRBV7-3 to TRBJ2-3; maybe TRBD2 (7 bases). Germline-derived CDR1 and CDR2 are SGHTA and FQGTGA. The V gene lost 3 bases and the J gene lost 1 base, with 8 bases spanning the gap. This CDR3 is built from 14 residues. CDR3 DNA: TGTGCCAGCAGCTTCGGGGGGCGCACAGATACGCAGTATTTT. This gives the protein CASSFGGRTDTQYF.

This chain joins TRBV6-1 and TRBJ1-1; tentatively, D is TRBD1 (6 bases). CDR1 and CDR2 from the germline V gene are MNHNS and SASEGT. Trimming removed 6 bases at V and 6 bases at J, with 20 bases between. This CDR3 region has 15 residues. The CDR3 loop is CASRPHSRGGAEAFF. The DNA for the CDR3 is TGTGCCAGCAGACCTCACTCAAGGGGGGGCGCTGAAGCTTTCTTT.

The chain is built from TRBV25-1 and TRBJ2-7, with 10 positions matching TRBD1. V trimming: 7 bases; J trimming: 2 bases; junction bases outside the gene matches: 8. This CDR3 has 15 residues. In germline, CDR1 is MGHDK, CDR2 SYGVNS. CDR3 DNA sequence: TGTGCCAGCATCCCAAGGACAGGGGGACCCTACGAGCAGTACTTC. As protein: CASIPRTGGPYEQYF.

V and J are TRBV29-1 and TRBJ2-3; TRBD2 matches at 9 bases. CDR1 and CDR2 (germline): SQVTM, ANQGSEA. This CDR3 has 15 amino acids. V shed 6 bases and J 7 bases; nucleotides not matched to a gene: 14. CDR3 sequence: CSVTQSGGREHTQYF. CDR3 nucleotide sequence: TGCAGCGTCACACAATCGGGCGGGAGGGAACATACGCAGTATTTT.

The CDR3 reads CASSSLAGVPDTQYF. CDR3 nucleotide sequence: TGCGCCAGCAGCTCGCTAGCGGGAGTCCCAGATACGCAGTATTTT. This chain uses TRBV5-1 with TRBJ2-3; 10 bases align to TRBD2. V shed 3 bases and J 4 bases; nucleotides not matched to a gene: 5. The CDR3 extends over 15 amino acids. From germline, CDR1 is SGHRS and CDR2 YFSETQ.

V usage is TRBV9 and J usage is TRBJ2-5; 10 nucleotides agree with TRBD1. CDR1 is SGDLS and CDR2 is YYNGEE in the germline V gene. The CDR3 is 16 residues long. The V gene end was trimmed by 4 bases and the J gene end by 4 bases; junction bases not matched to a gene: 10. CDR3: CASSFRQGARGETQYF. The CDR3, as DNA: TGTGCCAGCAGCTTTAGACAGGGGGCGCGGGGAGAGACCCAGTACTTC. Using reference TRBV9 and TRBJ2-5 for the parts outside the CDR3, the full variable domain is DSGVTQTPKHLITATGQRVTLRCSPRSGDLSVYWYQQSLDQGLQFLIQYYNGEERAKGNILERFSAQQFPDLHSELNLSSLELGDSALYFCASSFRQGARGETQYFGPGTRLLVL.

Comment on this clone: Other DNA variants within this sample encode the same CDR3. The chain combines TRBV27 with TRBJ2-1, with D possibly matching TRBD1 (5 bases). V was shortened by 3 bases and J by 0 bases, with 6 bases between the two germline ends. The CDR3 is made up of 14 amino acids. Looked up from germline, CDR1 is MNHEY and CDR2 is SMNVEV (reference sequence). CDR3 sequence: CASSFDSSYNEQFF. The DNA of the CDR3 is TGTGCCAGCAGTTTCGACAGCTCCTACAATGAGCAGTTCTTC.

The V gene is TRBV11-3, the J gene TRBJ1-1, with 7 bases fitting TRBD1. The CDR3 totals 14 residues. The germline gives CDR1 SGHNT, CDR2 YENEEA. The J segment lost 3 bases and the V segment lost 4 bases, leaving 5 bases of the junction unmatched. CDR3 sequence: CASSSGQAYTEAFF. Written as DNA, the CDR3 is TGTGCCAGCAGCTCAGGACAGGCGTACACTGAAGCTTTCTTT.

The V and J genes are TRBV7-3 and TRBJ2-1; 10 bases match TRBD1. Looked up from germline, CDR1 is SGHTA and CDR2 is FQGTGA. J gave up 8 bases and V 1 base, and 5 bases lay outside the gene matches. This CDR3 comprises 15 residues. CDR3 in amino acids: CASSLRQGAFDEQFF. CDR3 coding DNA: TGTGCCAGCAGCTTAAGACAGGGGGCCTTCGATGAGCAGTTCTTC.